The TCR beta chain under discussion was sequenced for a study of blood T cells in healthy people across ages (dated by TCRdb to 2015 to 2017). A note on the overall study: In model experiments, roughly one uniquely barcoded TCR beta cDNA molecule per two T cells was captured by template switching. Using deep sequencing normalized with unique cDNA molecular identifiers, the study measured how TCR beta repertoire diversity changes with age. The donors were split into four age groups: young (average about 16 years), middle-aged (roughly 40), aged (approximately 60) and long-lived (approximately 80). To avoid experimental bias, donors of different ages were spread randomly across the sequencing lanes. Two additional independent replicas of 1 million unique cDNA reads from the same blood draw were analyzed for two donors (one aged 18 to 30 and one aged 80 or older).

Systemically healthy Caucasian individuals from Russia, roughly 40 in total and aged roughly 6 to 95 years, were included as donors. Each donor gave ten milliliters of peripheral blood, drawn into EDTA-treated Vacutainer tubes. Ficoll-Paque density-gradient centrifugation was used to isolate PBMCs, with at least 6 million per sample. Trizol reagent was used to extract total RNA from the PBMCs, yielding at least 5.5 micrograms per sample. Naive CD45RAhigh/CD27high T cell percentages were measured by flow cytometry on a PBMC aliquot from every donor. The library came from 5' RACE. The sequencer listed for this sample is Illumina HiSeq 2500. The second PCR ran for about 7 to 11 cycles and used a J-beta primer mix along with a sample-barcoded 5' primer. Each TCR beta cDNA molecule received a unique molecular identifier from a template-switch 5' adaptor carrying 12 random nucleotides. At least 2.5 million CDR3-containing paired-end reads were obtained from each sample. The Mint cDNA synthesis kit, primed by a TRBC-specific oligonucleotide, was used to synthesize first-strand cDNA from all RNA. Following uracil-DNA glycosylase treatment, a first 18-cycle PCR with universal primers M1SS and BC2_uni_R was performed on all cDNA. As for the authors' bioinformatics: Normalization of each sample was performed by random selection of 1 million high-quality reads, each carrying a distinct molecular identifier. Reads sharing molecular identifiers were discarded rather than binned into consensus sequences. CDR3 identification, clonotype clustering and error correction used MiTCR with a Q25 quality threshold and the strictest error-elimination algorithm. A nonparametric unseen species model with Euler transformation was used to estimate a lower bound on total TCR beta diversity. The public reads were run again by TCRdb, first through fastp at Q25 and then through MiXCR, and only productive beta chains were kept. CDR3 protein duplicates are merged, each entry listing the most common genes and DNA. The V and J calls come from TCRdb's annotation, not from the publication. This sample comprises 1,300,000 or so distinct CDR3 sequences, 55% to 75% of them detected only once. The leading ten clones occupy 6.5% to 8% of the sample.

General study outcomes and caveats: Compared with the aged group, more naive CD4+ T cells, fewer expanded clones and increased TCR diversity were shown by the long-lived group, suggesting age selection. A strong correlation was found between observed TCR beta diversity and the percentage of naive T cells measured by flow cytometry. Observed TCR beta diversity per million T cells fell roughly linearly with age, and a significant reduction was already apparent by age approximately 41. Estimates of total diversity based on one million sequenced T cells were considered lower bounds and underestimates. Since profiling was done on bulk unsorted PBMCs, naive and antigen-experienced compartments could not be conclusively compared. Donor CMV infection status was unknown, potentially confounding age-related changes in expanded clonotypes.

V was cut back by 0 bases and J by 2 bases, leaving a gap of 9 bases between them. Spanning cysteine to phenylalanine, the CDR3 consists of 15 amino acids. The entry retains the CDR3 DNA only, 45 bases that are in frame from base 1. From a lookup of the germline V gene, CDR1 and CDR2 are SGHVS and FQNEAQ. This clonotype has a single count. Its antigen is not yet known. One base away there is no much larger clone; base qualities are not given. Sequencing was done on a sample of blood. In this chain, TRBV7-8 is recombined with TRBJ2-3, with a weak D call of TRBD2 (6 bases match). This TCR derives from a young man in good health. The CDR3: CASSLAAGHTDTQYF. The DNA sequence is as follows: TGTGCCAGCAGCTTAGCAGCGGGCCACACAGATACGCAGTATTTT.